The clone carrying this T cell receptor beta chain was seen more than once but under ten times. One entry per CDR3 protein results from TCRdb running MiXCR on the RT-PCR reads. The sample has hundreds of thousands of distinct CDR3 sequences; about 14% are singletons. Looked up from germline, CDR1 is LGHNA and CDR2 is YSLEER. The germline V and J ends were trimmed by 1 base and 2 bases, with 20 bases remaining between them. The length of the CDR3 is 18 residues. The sequence came from a female donor in good health, serving as a healthy control. This sequence joins TRBV4-3 and TRBJ2-5; D is perhaps TRBD2 (7 bases). Material: memory CD4+ T cells from blood. The CDR3 DNA is TGCGCCAGCAGCCAAGCCCTTTCGGCGGGGGCTTCTCAAGAGACCCAGTACTTC. Protein: CASSQALSAGASQETQYF.